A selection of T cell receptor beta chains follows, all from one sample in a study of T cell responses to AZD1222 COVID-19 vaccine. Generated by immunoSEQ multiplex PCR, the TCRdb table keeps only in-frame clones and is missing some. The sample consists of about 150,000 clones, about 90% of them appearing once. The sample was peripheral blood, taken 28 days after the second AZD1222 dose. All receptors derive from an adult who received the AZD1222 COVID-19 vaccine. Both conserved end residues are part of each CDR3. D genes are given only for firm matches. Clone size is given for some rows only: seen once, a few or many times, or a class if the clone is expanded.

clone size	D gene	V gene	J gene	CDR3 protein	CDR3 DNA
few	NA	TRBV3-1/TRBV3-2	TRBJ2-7	CASSQSGKGAKYF	TGTGCCAGCAGCCAATCAGGGAAAGGAGCAAAGTACTTC
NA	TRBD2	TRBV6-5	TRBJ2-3	CASSTLAGEADTQYF	TGTGCCAGCAGCACACTAGCGGGAGAAGCAGATACGCAGTATTTT
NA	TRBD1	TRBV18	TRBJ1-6	CASSPGQGANSPLHF	TGTGCCAGCTCACCGGGACAGGGGGCGAATTCACCCCTCCACTTT
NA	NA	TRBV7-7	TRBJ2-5	CASSSYQETQYF	TGTGCCAGCAGCTCCTACCAAGAGACCCAGTACTTC
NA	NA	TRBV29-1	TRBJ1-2	CRAGGNYGYTF	TGCAGAGCTGGAGGGAATTATGGCTACACCTTC
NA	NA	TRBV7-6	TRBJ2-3	CASSLPTDTQYF	TGTGCCAGCAGCTTACCCACAGATACGCAGTATTTT
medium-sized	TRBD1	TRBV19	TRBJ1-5	CASSIDPGQGMGNQPQHF	TGTGCCAGTAGTATAGATCCGGGACAGGGGATGGGCAATCAGCCCCAGCATTTT
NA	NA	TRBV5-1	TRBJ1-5	CASSLGGPGNQPQHF	TGCGCCAGCAGCTTGGGAGGGCCTGGCAATCAGCCCCAGCATTTT
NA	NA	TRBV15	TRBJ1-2	CATSRVDRSQLHGYTF	TGTGCCACCAGCAGAGTTGACCGGAGCCAACTGCATGGCTACACCTTC
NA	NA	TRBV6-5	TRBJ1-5	CASSSRPSNQPQHF	TGTGCCAGCAGTTCCCGCCCTAGCAATCAGCCCCAGCATTTT
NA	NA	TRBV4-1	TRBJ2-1	CASSQAQRLEQFF	TGCGCCAGCAGCCAGGCTCAGCGGTTGGAGCAGTTCTTC
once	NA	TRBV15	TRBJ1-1	CATSRDKDTEAFF	TGTGCCACCAGCAGAGATAAGGACACTGAAGCTTTCTTT
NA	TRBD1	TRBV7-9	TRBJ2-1	CASSSDRGGYNEQFF	TGTGCCAGCAGCTCAGACAGGGGAGGCTACAATGAGCAGTTCTTC